The clone carrying this TCR beta chain was counted only a few times. The sequenced template was cDNA made from the entire isolated RNA. An average approximately 3.3 million reads came from naive, central memory and regulatory T cell samples. The repertoire was sequenced with immunoSEQ multiplex PCR; TCRdb's copy has only in-frame clones and lacks some. The repertoire includes about 140,000 clones, roughly 10% of them detected once, and 0.55% to 0.65% sits in the top ten. The sample belongs to a study of beta chain features in type 1 diabetes. Overall study: There were 95 million to 110 million sorted cells examined across all samples.

Germline-derived CDR1 and CDR2 are LGHNT and FRNRAP. The junction had 11 bases not matched to a gene; V was cut back by 2 bases and J by 7 bases. The CDR3 runs to 16 residues. Sequencing was done on a sample of central memory CD4+ T cells from blood. This TCR came from a woman aged 40-49 years in good health. V is TRBV12-5 and J is TRBJ1-2; 9 nucleotides agree with TRBD1. The CDR3 bases are TGTGCTAGTGGTTTGCCGCCGACAGGGGGTATTCGTGGCTACACCTTC. Residues: CASGLPPTGGIRGYTF.